The 18 T cell receptor beta chains presented below share a single source sample, sequenced in a study of CD8 T cells in ankylosing spondylitis. Study results and caveats: What appeared characteristic of ankylosing spondylitis blood was a TCR beta motif of eight highly homologous variants.

One entry per CDR3 protein, called by TCRdb with MiXCR from the 5' RACE reads. The table has more than 600,000 distinct CDR3 sequences, roughly 20% seen once; the top ten hold about a fifth. Which antigens these TCRs recognize remains unknown. Sequenced input: blood, either unsorted or a sorted T cell fraction (not recorded which). These receptor sequences come from a male donor with ankylosing spondylitis.

V and J are TRBV20-1 and TRBJ2-3; 7 nucleotides align to TRBD2. The ends lost 6 bases at V and 6 bases at J; junction bases unmatched: 12. The CDR3 has 14 residues. Per germline, CDR1 DFQATT and CDR2 SNEGSKA (reference sequence). For the CDR3, the DNA is TGCAGTGCCCCACAGGCGGGAGCTCGGGATACGCAGTATTTT. Encoded protein: CSAPQAGARDTQYF.

This clonotype was observed a few times. This sequence joins TRBV12-3 or TRBV12-4 and TRBJ2-1; TRBD2 agrees at 8 bases. The junction had 22 bases not matched to a gene; V was cut back by 3 bases and J by 9 bases. This CDR3 spans 19 amino acids. The chain's CDR3 is CASSFGGGLSGSGDIEQFF. Written as DNA, the CDR3 is TGTGCCAGCAGTTTCGGTGGCGGATTAAGCGGGAGCGGCGATATTGAGCAGTTCTTC.

The chain couples TRBV5-1 to TRBJ2-1, with D tentatively TRBD2 (7 bases). V lost 5 bases to trimming and J lost 6 bases, with 21 bases between them. Germline V gene lookup returns CDR1 SGHRS and CDR2 YFSETQ. This CDR3 has 16 residues. CDR3: CASSFTRGAKGNEQFF. For the CDR3, the DNA is TGCGCCAGCAGTTTTACACGGGGGGCCAAGGGCAATGAGCAGTTCTTC. The variable domain in full, with the rest retrieved from reference TRBV5-1 and TRBJ2-1, is KAGVTQTPRYLIKTRGQQVTLSCSPISGHRSVSWYQQTPGQGLQFLFEYFSETQRNKGNFPGRFSGRQFSNSRSEMNVSTLELGDSALYLCASSFTRGAKGNEQFFGPGTRLTVL.

This clonotype has just a few counts. V and J are TRBV25-1 and TRBJ2-2; D is unclear. The germline CDR1 and CDR2 sequences are MGHDK and SYGVNS. The CDR3 has 15 amino acids. Trimming cost V 5 bases and J 0 bases, with 10 bases left between them. The CDR3 sequence is CASSSTITNTGELFF. In DNA, the CDR3 is TGTGCCAGCAGTTCTACTATCACGAACACCGGGGAGCTGTTTTTT.

In this sample, this clonotype turned up a few times. The chain has TRBV6-1 and TRBJ1-2; 9 nucleotides agree with TRBD1. This CDR3 is built from 17 residues. The V segment lost 2 bases and the J segment 5 bases; nucleotides outside the gene matches: 12. The germline CDR1 and CDR2 sequences are MNHNS and SASEGT. As DNA, the CDR3 is TGTGCCAGCAGTGAAAAGGGACAGGGCTCTGGCGTGTATGGCTACACCTTC. It translates to CASSEKGQGSGVYGYTF.

About this clonotype: One junction end disagrees with the germline gene, perhaps due to a read error. The rearrangement links TRBV12-3 or TRBV12-4 to TRBJ2-3, with 7 nucleotides matching TRBD2. The CDR3 consists of 18 residues. CDR3 in amino acids: CASCLSPLGAGGTDTQYF. The CDR3 DNA follows: TGTGCCAGCTGTTTAAGTCCCCTTGGGGCGGGGGGCACAGATACGCAGTATTTT.

The rearrangement uses TRBV20-1 and TRBJ2-5; TRBD1 matches at 10 bases. Unmatched junction bases numbered 1, after V lost 5 bases and J lost 1 base. This CDR3 is built from 13 residues. Germline V gene data show CDR1 as DFQATT and CDR2 as SNEGSKA (reference sequence). DNA for the CDR3: TGCAGTGCTGGACAGGGGGGCCAAGAGACCCAGTACTTC. Protein product: CSAGQGGQETQYF.

This clonotype has just a few counts. The chain is built from TRBV7-2 and TRBJ1-2; tentative D call: TRBD1 (5 bases). Germline V gives CDR1 SGHTA, CDR2 FQGNSA. V was cut by 5 bases and J by 6 bases, with 19 bases left in between. CDR3 size: 15 residues. In nucleotides, the CDR3 is TGTGCCAGCAGCCTACGTGGCAGGGCGGTGGATGGCTACACCTTC. It yields the protein CASSLRGRAVDGYTF.

This clonotype was recorded a few times. CDR3 region: CASSLTTGGYKTQYF. The CDR3 bases are TGTGCCAGCAGCTTAACCACAGGGGGCTACAAGACCCAGTACTTC. This rearrangement joins TRBV5-5 to TRBJ2-5; 9 nucleotides align to TRBD1. Trimming cost V 2 bases and J 6 bases; bases outside gene matches: 8. Germline CDR1 reads SGHKS; CDR2 reads YYEKEE (reference sequence). CDR3 length: 15 residues. The variable domain in full, completed from reference TRBV5-5 and TRBJ2-5, reads DAGVTQSPTHLIKTRGQQVTLRCSPISGHKSVSWYQQVLGQGPQFIFQYYEKEERGRGNFPDRFSARQFPNYSSELNVNALLLGDSALYLCASSLTTGGYKTQYFGPGTRLLVL.

The chain couples TRBV11-2 to TRBJ2-3; perhaps D is TRBD1 or TRBD2 (5 bases each). This CDR3 has 19 residues. Trimming cost V 5 bases and J 3 bases, with 27 bases left between them. From germline, CDR1 is SGHAT and CDR2 FQNNGV. The CDR3 here is CASSQLLGALAEPTDTQYF. The CDR3 nucleotides read TGTGCCAGCAGCCAACTACTTGGGGCTCTAGCTGAGCCAACAGATACGCAGTATTTT.

This clonotype was recorded a few times. This chain links TRBV6-5 with TRBJ2-7; possibly TRBD1 or TRBD2 for D (5 bases each). Germline V gene sequence: CDR1 MNHEY, CDR2 SVGAGI. The length of the CDR3 is 13 residues. Trimming took 2 bases from V and 7 from J, leaving 12 bases between them. In nucleotides, the CDR3 is TGTGCCAGCAGTTACGTATGGGGGAGTGAGCAGTACTTC. Amino acid sequence: CASSYVWGSEQYF.

This clonotype came up a few times. The genes are TRBV20-1 and TRBJ2-3; 8 bases fit TRBD1. CDR3 length equals 15 residues. Trimming cost V 3 bases and J 5 bases; bases outside gene matches: 10. Looked up from germline, CDR1 is DFQATT and CDR2 is SNEGSKA (reference sequence). CDR3 DNA sequence: TGCAGTGCTAGCGGCAGGGGGCGCATGAAAGATACGCAGTATTTT. This translates into CSASGRGRMKDTQYF.

Only a few counts were recorded for this clonotype. The chain employs TRBV7-9 and TRBJ2-7; perhaps TRBD2 as D (5 bases). The CDR3 loop spans 15 amino acids. CDR1 and CDR2 (germline): SEHNR, FQNEAQ (reference sequence). Trimming left V 4 bases short and J 2 bases short, with 15 bases between. CDR3 DNA: TGTGCCAGCAGCTCGACTCGGGGATCCCCCTACGAGCAGTACTTC. Translated: CASSSTRGSPYEQYF.

Of note for this clonotype: The junction departs from germline at one end; a sequencing error may be responsible. The chain couples TRBV6-2 or TRBV6-3 to TRBJ1-1; D perhaps matches TRBD1 (5 bases). The germline gives CDR1 MNHEY, CDR2 SVGEGT. This CDR3 is 13 amino acids long. This chain's CDR3 is CASSYLTGLARLF. In DNA form, the CDR3 reads TGTGCCAGCAGTTACCTAACAGGACTGGCCCGTCTTTTT.

The chain combines TRBV27 with TRBJ2-3; TRBD2 agrees at 8 bases. The CDR3 sequence is 15 residues long. Trimming took 8 bases from V and 0 from J; bases not matched to a gene: 7. The germline V gene encodes CDR1 MNHEY and CDR2 SMNVEV (reference sequence). Written as DNA, the CDR3 is TGTGCCAGCGCCATCTTAGCGGGGAGCACAGATACGCAGTATTTT. It codes for CASAILAGSTDTQYF.

This clonotype was observed a few times. The chain is built from TRBV7-9 and TRBJ1-2; D is ambiguous. The CDR3 has 12 amino acids. Trimming stripped 5 bases from V and 4 bases from J, with 8 bases between. Looked up from germline, CDR1 is SEHNR and CDR2 is FQNEAQ (reference sequence). CDR3 bases: TGTGCCAGCAGCCGCGACCTCTATGGCTACACCTTC. Protein: CASSRDLYGYTF.

The chain couples TRBV5-6 to TRBJ1-2; D possibly corresponds to TRBD1 (6 bases). Germline V CDR1 and CDR2: SGHDT, YYEEEE. The CDR3 is made up of 16 amino acids. Trimming took 1 base from V and 2 from J, leaving 15 bases between them. The CDR3 sequence: CASSLLGGGSNYGYTF. CDR3 in DNA: TGTGCCAGCAGCTTGCTCGGCGGGGGCAGCAACTATGGCTACACCTTC.

This clonotype was found a few times. As DNA, the CDR3 is TGTGCCAGCACAGGGAGAGGGTCACGGCGTCTCACCGGGGAGCTGTTTTTT. Amino acids: CASTGRGSRRLTGELFF. The rearrangement uses TRBV6-2 or TRBV6-3 and TRBJ2-2; D tentatively reads TRBD1 or TRBD2 (5 bases each). In germline, CDR1 is MNHEY, CDR2 SVGEGT. The V gene lost 7 bases and the J gene lost 4 bases, with 22 bases spanning the gap. CDR3 size: 17 residues.